This entry is about one T cell receptor (beta chain). Its antigen remains unidentified. These data are taken from a study of cytomegalovirus exposure and HLA in healthy donors. Study-level points and caveats: Despite most TCR sequences being rare, some public TCRs occurred in many donors. Cytomegalovirus status, reportedly, was diagnosed with high specificity and sensitivity by the classifier.

The data were produced by immunoSEQ multiplex PCR, yet TCRdb's version contains in-frame clones alone and is incomplete. Among tens of thousands of clones listed, roughly 95% were seen once. CDR3 length: 15 amino acids. Germline loops: CDR1 SEHNR, CDR2 FQNEAQ (reference sequence). V shed 4 bases and J 2 bases; nucleotides not matched to a gene: 8. V usage is TRBV7-9 and J usage is TRBJ2-7, with TRBD1 matching over 7 bases. The source is a woman in her late teens or twenties in good health and CMV-seronegative. The specimen was PBMCs. CDR3 protein: CASSSQGDRAYEQYF. DNA for the CDR3: TGTGCCAGCAGCTCTCAGGGGGATCGCGCCTACGAGCAGTACTTC.